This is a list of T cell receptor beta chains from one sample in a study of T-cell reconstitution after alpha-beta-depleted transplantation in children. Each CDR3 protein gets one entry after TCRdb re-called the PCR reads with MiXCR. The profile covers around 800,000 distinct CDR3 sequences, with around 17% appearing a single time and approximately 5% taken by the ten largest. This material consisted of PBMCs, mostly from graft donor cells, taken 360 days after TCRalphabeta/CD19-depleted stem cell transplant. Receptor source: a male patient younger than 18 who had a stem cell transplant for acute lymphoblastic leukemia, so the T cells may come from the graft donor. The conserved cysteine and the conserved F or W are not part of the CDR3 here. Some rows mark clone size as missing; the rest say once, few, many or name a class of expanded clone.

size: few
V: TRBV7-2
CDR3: ASSPASGEQY

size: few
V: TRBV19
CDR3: ATTGLSNQPQH

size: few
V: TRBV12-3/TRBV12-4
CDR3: ASSLVFSTDTQY

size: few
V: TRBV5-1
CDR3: ASSFGGTEPQH

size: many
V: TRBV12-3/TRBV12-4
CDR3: ASSSVGELF

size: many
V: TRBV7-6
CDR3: ASSLVGTGINEQF

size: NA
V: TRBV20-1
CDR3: SARITGNDEQY

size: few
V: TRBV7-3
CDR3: ASSLPIAGESYNEQF

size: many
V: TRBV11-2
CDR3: ASSFLLAGGPREQF

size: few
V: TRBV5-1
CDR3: ASSLVTSSTGEQY

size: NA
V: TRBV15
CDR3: ATSRDGGGDEQY

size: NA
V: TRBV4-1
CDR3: ASSQLAVNTGELF

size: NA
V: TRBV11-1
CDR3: ASSFSFPYRRDSQGYEQY

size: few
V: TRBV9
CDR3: ASSMPLLADVTYEQY

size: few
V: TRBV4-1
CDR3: ASSQARVPYEQY

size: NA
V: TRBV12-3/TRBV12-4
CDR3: ASSSDSLGETQY

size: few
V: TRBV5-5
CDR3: ASSSPPKVYEQF

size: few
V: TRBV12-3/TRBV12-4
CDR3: ASRLTSGSYEQY

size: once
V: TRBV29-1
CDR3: SVYRASKEGF

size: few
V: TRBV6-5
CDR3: ASSSQPDRRYEQY

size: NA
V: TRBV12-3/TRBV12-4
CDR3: ASRTHPGIAYNEQF

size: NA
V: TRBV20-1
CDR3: SARAPMGMNTEAF

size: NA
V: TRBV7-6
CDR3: ASSLGYRANYGYT

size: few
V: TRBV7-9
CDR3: ASSAKYNEQF

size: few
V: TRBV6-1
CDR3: ASSGYLGF

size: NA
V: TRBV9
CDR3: ASSVPGQGFWNTGELF

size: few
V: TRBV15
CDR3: ATSPQYAEQY

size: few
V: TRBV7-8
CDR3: ASSRLLAALSRAF

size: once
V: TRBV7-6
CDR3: ASSLPSRGELF

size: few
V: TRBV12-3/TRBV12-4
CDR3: ASSPPTGGAETQY

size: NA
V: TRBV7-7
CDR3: ASSDGDGGVYEQY

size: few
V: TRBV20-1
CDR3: SANPTSYNEQF

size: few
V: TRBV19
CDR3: ASNGGAAQETQY

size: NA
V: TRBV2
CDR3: ASSRDRGAPEAF

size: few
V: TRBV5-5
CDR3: ASTKVSGVGTEAF

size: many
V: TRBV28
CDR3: ASSLLDRDNEQF

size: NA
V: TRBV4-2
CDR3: ASSQGGTRTYEQY

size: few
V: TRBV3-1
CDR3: ASSPDSLLYEQY

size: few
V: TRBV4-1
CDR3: ASSQGTGTAAYEQY

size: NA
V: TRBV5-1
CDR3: ASSPGLAPSYNEQF

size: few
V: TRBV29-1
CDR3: SVEAEETQY

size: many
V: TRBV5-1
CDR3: ASSLSSGATYEQY

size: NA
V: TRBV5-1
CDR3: ASSLVVGNEQF

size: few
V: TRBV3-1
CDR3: ASSHSSVNYGYT

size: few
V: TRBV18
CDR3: ASSLRTARTSGANVLT

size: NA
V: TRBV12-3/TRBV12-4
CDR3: ASMQDGTSGNTIY

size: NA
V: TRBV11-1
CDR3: ASSLFPTPLASSYNEQF

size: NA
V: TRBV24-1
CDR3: ATRPAGMEETQY

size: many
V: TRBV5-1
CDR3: ASSLEWERYGSEQY

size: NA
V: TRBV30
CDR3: AWSSGGRNTIY

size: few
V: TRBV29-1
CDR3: SGWDSPTDTQY

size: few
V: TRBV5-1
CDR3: ASSTTGLNQPQH

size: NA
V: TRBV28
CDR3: ASRGWGADTQY

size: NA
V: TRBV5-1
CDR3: ASRTSGDTQY

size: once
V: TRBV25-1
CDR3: ASSEPPGQGRHEQF